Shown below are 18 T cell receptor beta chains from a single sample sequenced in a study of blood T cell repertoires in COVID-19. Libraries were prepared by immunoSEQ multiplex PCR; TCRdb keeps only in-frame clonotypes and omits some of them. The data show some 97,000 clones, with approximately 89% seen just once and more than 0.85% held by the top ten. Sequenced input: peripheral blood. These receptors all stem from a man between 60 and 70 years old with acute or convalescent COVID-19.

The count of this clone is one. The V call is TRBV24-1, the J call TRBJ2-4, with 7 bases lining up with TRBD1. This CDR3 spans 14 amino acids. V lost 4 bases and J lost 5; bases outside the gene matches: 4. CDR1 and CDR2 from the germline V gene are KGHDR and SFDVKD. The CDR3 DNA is TGTGCCACCAGTGACACCGGGACAGAAAACATTCAGTACTTC. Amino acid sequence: CATSDTGTENIQYF.

The CDR3 sequence is CSASRDSIYEQYF. The CDR3 region has the DNA TGCAGTGCTAGTAGGGACAGCATCTACGAGCAGTACTTC. V gene TRBV20-1 combines with J gene TRBJ2-7, with 7 bases matching TRBD1. This CDR3 has 13 residues. Losses at the gene ends were 3 bases for V and 3 bases for J; bases not matched to a gene: 5. Per germline, CDR1 DFQATT and CDR2 SNEGSKA (reference sequence).

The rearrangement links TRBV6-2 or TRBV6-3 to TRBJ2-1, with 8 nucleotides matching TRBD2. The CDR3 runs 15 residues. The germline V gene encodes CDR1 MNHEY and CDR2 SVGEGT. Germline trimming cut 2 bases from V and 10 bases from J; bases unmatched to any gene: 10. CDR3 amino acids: CASSYVREGLLEQFF. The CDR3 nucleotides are TGTGCCAGCAGTTACGTCCGGGAGGGCCTACTGGAGCAGTTCTTC.

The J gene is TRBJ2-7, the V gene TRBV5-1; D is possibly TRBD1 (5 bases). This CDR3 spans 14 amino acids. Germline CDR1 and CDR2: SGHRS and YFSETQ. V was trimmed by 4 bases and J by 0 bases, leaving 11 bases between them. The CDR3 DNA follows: TGCGCCAGCAGCAGTCAGGGAAGCTCCTACGAGCAGTACTTC. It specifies CASSSQGSSYEQYF.

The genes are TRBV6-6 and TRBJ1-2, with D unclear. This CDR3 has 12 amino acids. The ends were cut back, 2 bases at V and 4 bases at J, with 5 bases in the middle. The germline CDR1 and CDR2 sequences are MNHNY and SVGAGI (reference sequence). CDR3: CASSYEIYGYTF. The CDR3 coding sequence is TGTGCCAGCAGTTACGAGATCTATGGCTACACCTTC.

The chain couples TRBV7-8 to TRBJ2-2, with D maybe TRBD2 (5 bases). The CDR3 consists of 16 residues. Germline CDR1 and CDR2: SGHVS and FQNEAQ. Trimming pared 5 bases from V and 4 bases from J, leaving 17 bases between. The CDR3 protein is CASSTTPGNPTGELFF. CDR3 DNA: TGTGCCAGCAGCACAACGCCGGGGAACCCCACCGGGGAGCTGTTTTTT.

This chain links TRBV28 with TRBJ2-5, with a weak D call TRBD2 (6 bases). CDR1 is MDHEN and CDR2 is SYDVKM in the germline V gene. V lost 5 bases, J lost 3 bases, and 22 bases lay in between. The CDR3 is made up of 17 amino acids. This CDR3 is CASSGGPRGPREETQYF. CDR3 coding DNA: TGTGCCAGCAGTGGAGGGCCGAGGGGCCCTAGGGAAGAGACCCAGTACTTC.

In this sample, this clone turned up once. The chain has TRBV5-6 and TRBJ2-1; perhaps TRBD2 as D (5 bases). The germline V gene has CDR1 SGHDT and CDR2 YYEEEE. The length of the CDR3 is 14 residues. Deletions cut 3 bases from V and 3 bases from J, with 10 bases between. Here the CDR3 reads CASSYSDYYNEQFF. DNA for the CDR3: TGTGCCAGCAGCTATAGCGATTACTACAATGAGCAGTTCTTC. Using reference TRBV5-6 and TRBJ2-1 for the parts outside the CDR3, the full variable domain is DAGVTQSPTHLIKTRGQQVTLRCSPKSGHDTVSWYQQALGQGPQFIFQYYEEEERQRGNFPDRFSGHQFPNYSSELNVNALLLGDSALYLCASSYSDYYNEQFFGPGTRLTVL.

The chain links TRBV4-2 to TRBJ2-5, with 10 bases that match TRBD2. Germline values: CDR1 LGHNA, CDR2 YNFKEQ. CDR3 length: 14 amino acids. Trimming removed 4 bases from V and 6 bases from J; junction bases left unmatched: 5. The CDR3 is CASSLAGGLKTQYF. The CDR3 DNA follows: TGTGCCAGCAGCCTAGCGGGAGGTTTGAAGACCCAGTACTTC.

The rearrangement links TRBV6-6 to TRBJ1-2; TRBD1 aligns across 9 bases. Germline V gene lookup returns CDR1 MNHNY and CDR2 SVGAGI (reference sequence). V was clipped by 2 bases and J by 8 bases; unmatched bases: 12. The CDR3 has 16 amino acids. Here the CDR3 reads CASSYMSGTGIDGYTF. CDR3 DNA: TGTGCCAGCAGTTACATGTCGGGGACAGGGATCGACGGCTACACCTTC.

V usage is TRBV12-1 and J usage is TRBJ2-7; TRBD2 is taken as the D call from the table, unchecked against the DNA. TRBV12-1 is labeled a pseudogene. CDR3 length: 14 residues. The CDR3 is CASSFASGRGEQYV. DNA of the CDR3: TGTGCCAGCAGCTTTGCGTCCGGGAGAGGGGAGCAGTACGTC.

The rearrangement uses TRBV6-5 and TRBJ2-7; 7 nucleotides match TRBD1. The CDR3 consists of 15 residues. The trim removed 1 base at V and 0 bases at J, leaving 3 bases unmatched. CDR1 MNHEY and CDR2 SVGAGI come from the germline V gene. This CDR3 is CASSYWDSNSYEQYF. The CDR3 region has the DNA TGTGCCAGCAGTTACTGGGACAGTAACTCCTACGAGCAGTACTTC.

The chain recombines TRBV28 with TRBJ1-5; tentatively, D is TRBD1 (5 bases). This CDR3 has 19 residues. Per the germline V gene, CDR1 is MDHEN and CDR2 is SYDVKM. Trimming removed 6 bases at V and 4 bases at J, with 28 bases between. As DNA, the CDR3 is TGTGCCAGCAGCCCAGTCCCCGTCGGCAGGGCATCAGGGAATCAGCCCCAGCATTTT. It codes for CASSPVPVGRASGNQPQHF. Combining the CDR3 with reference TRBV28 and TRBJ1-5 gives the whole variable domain DVKVTQSSRYLVKRTGEKVFLECVQDMDHENMFWYRQDPGLGLRLIYFSYDVKMKEKGDIPEGYSVSREKKERFSLILESASTNQTSMYLCASSPVPVGRASGNQPQHFGDGTRLSIL.

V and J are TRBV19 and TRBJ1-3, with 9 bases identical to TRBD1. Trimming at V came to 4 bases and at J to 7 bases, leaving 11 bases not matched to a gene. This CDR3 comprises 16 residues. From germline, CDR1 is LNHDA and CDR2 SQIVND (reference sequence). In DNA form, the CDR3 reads TGTGCCAGTAGTAACCACAGGGGGCTTATTGGGAACACCATATATTTT. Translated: CASSNHRGLIGNTIYF.

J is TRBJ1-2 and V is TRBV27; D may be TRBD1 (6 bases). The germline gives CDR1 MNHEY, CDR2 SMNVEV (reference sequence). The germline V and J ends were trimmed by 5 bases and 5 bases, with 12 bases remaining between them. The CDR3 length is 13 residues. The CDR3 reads CASSAGEGYGYTF. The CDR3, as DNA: TGTGCCAGCAGTGCAGGGGAGGGGTATGGCTACACCTTC.

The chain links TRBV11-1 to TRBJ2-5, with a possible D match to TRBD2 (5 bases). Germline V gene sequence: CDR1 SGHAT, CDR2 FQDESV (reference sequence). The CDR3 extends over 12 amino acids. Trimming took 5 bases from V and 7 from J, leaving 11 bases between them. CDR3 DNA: TGTGCCAGCAGCATCCTCGGAGGGACCCAGTACTTC. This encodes CASSILGGTQYF.

In DNA form, the CDR3 reads TGCGCCAGCGGGACAGGGGCCAACACCGGGGAGCTGTTTTTT. This sequence encodes CASGTGANTGELFF. The rearrangement uses TRBV5-1 and TRBJ2-2; 10 bases line up with TRBD1. V trimming: 7 bases; J trimming: 2 bases; junction bases outside the gene matches: 2. This CDR3 has 14 amino acids. Germline values: CDR1 SGHRS, CDR2 YFSETQ. The full variable domain, with the rest looked up from reference TRBV5-1 and TRBJ2-2, is KAGVTQTPRYLIKTRGQQVTLSCSPISGHRSVSWYQQTPGQGLQFLFEYFSETQRNKGNFPGRFSGRQFSNSRSEMNVSTLELGDSALYLCASGTGANTGELFFGEGSRLTVL.

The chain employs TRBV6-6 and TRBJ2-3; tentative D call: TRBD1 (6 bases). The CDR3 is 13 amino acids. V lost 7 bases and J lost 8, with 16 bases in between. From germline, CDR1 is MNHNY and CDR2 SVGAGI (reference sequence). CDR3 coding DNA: TGTGCCAGCATGTCCAGGGGTGATGGTACGCAGTATTTT. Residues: CASMSRGDGTQYF.